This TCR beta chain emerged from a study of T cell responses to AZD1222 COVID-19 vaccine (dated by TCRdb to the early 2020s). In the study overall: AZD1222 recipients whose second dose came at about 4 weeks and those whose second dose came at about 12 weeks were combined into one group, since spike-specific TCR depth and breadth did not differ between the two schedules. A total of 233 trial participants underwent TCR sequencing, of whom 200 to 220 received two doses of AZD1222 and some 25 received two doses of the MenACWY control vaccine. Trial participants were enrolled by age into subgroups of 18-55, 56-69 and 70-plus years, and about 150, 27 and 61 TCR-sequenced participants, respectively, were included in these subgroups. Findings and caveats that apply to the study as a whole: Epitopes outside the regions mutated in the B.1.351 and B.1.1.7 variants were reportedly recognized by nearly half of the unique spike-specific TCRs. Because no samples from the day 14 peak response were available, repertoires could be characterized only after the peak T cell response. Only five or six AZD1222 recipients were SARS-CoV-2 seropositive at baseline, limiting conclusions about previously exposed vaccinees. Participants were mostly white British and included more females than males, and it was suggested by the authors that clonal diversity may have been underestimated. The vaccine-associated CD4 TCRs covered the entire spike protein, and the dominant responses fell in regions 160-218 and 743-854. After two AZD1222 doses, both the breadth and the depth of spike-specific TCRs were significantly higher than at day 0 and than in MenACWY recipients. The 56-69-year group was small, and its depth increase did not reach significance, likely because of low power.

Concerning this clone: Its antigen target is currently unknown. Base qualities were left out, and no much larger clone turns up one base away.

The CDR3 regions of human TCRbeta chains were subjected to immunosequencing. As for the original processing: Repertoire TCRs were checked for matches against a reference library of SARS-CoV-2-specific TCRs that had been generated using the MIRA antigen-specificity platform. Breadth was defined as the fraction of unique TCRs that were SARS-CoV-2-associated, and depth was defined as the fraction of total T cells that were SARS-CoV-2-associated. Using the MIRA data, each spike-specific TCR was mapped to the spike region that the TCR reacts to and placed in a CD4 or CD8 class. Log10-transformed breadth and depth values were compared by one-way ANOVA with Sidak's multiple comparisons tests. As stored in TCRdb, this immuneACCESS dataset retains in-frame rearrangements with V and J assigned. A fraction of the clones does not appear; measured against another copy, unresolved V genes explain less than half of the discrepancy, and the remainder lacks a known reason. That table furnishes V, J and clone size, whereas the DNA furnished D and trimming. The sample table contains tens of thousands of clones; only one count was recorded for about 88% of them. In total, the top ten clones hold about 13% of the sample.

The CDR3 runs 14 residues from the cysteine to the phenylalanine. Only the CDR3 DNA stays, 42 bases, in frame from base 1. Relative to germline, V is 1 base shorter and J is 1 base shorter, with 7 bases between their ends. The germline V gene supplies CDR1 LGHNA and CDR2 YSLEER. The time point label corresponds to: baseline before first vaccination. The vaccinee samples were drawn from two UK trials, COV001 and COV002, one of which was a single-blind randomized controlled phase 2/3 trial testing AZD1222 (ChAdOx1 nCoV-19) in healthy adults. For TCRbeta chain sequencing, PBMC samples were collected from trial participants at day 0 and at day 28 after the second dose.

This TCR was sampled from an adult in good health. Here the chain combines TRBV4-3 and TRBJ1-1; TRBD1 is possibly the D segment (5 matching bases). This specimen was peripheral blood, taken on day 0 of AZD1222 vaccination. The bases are TGCGCCAGCAGCCAAGTCCAGGGGAACACTGAAGCTTTCTTT. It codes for CASSQVQGNTEAFF.